What follows are 29 T cell receptor beta chains derived from one specimen sequenced in a study of blood T cell repertoires in COVID-19. The data were produced by immunoSEQ multiplex PCR, yet TCRdb's version contains in-frame clones alone and is incomplete. The data hold more than 250,000 clones, with 70% to 90% observed a single time. Material for sequencing was peripheral blood. The origin of the receptors is a human donor in a cohort sampled during active COVID-19.

The rearrangement links TRBV20-1 to TRBJ1-2; 7 bases align to TRBD1. V was clipped by 3 bases and J by 8 bases; unmatched bases: 9. Germline lookup yields CDR1 DFQATT and CDR2 SNEGSKA (reference sequence). The CDR3 loop spans 13 amino acids. DNA for the CDR3: TGCAGTGCTAGTCGGCAGGGGGAAGGAGGCTACACCTTC. It yields the protein CSASRQGEGGYTF.

There are a few counts of this clone. The gene calls are TRBV28 and TRBJ1-4; 7 nucleotides line up with TRBD1. CDR1 is MDHEN, CDR2 SYDVKM, per germline. The CDR3 loop spans 15 amino acids. V dropped 5 bases and J dropped 8; count of bases not matched to a gene: 11. The CDR3 protein is CASSPPGQPGEKLFF. The CDR3 coding sequence is TGTGCCAGCAGTCCACCGGGACAGCCCGGGGAAAAACTGTTTTTT.

The rearrangement links TRBV6-2 or TRBV6-3 to TRBJ1-3; 7 bases fit TRBD1. The CDR3 totals 19 residues. With V trimmed by 4 bases and J by 4 bases, 19 bases remained unmatched. Germline assignment: CDR1 MNHEY and CDR2 SVGEGT. Written as DNA, the CDR3 is TGTGCCAGCAGTTCTCCGGACAGGACGAGCCCGGAATTCGGAAACACCATATATTTT. It specifies CASSSPDRTSPEFGNTIYF.

This chain joins TRBV5-8 and TRBJ1-2; 8 bases line up with TRBD1. With V trimmed by 1 base and J by 5 bases, 1 base remained unmatched. Germline V gene data show CDR1 as SGHTS and CDR2 as YDEGEE. The CDR3 runs 13 residues. CDR3 amino acids: CASSLQGAYGYTF. CDR3 bases: TGTGCCAGCAGCTTGCAGGGGGCTTATGGCTACACCTTC.

Comments on this clone: Different DNA sequences within this sample yield the same CDR3. The rearrangement joins TRBV5-4 to TRBJ2-5; D not resolved. Per the germline V gene, CDR1 is SGHNT and CDR2 is YYREEE (reference sequence). Trimming took 1 base from V and 5 from J, leaving 6 bases between them. There are 12 residues in the CDR3. CDR3 region: CASSLPGETQYF. The CDR3 nucleotides read TGTGCCAGCAGCTTGCCCGGGGAGACCCAGTACTTC.

The chain recombines TRBV30 with TRBJ2-7; weak D call: TRBD2 (6 bases). Germline CDR1 and CDR2: GTSNPN and SVGIG (reference sequence). The CDR3 length is 14 residues. V shed 3 bases and J shed 2 bases, with 14 bases lying between them. The CDR3: CAWSGGDGAYEQYF. The DNA of the CDR3 is TGTGCCTGGAGCGGGGGAGATGGGGCCTACGAGCAGTACTTC.

The CDR3 reads CAWSVLGFSYEQYF. The CDR3 DNA is TGTGCCTGGAGTGTACTCGGGTTCTCCTACGAGCAGTACTTC. V and J are TRBV30 and TRBJ2-7; no firm D call. The CDR3 runs to 14 residues. V dropped 0 bases and J dropped 0 bases, with 9 bases sitting between them. Germline CDR1 is GTSNPN and CDR2 is SVGIG (reference sequence).

This chain connects TRBV28 to TRBJ1-2; possibly TRBD1 for D (6 bases). This CDR3 is built from 13 residues. The germline CDR1 and CDR2 sequences are MDHEN and SYDVKM. Trimming left V 6 bases short and J 8 bases short, with 16 bases between. The CDR3 coding sequence is TGTGCCAGCAGCCCTACAGGGTCGGAAGGCTACACCTTC. The encoded protein is CASSPTGSEGYTF.

The chain joins TRBV28 to TRBJ2-1; D unclear. CDR1 is MDHEN, CDR2 SYDVKM, per germline. Trimming left V 7 bases short and J 1 base short, with 14 bases between. The CDR3 loop spans 15 amino acids. The CDR3 spells CASIRPGRSYNEQFF. The DNA for the CDR3 is TGTGCCAGCATTCGTCCGGGTAGATCCTACAATGAGCAGTTCTTC.

CDR3 nucleotides: TGTGCCAGCAGTGAAGGTTGGGGCCAGGCGGTCTACGAGCAGTACTTC. Its translation: CASSEGWGQAVYEQYF. This sequence joins TRBV6-1 and TRBJ2-7, with a weak D call TRBD1 (5 bases). The CDR3 has 16 residues. Germline V gene data show CDR1 as MNHNS and CDR2 as SASEGT. Trimming removed 1 base from V and 3 bases from J, with 16 bases in between.

Here the CDR3 reads CASSLDVYEQYF. CDR3 DNA sequence: TGTGCCAGCAGCTTAGATGTATACGAGCAGTACTTC. This rearrangement joins TRBV11-2 to TRBJ2-7; D uncertain. Germline CDR1 reads SGHAT; CDR2 reads FQNNGV. Trimming left V 0 bases short and J 4 bases short, with 4 bases between. This CDR3 is 12 amino acids long. The variable domain in full, with the rest retrieved from reference TRBV11-2 and TRBJ2-7, is EAGVAQSPRYKIIEKRQSVAFWCNPISGHATLYWYQQILGQGPKLLIQFQNNGVVDDSQLPKDRFSAERLKGVDSTLKIQPAKLEDSAVYLCASSLDVYEQYFGPGTRLTVT.

This chain connects TRBV4-2 to TRBJ2-3; 16 nucleotides align to TRBD2. With 0 bases clipped from V and 5 bases from J, the junction kept 14 bases outside the gene matches. The CDR3 is 21 residues long. Germline V gene data show CDR1 as LGHNA and CDR2 as YNFKEQ. CDR3 DNA: TGTGCCAGCAGCCAAGATAGTATAAAGGGACTAGCGGGGGGGCAGGGAGATACGCAGTATTTT. This gives the protein CASSQDSIKGLAGGQGDTQYF.

This chain connects TRBV2 to TRBJ2-1; 12 bases match TRBD2. The CDR3 spans 16 residues. The V gene end was trimmed by 6 bases and the J gene end by 7 bases; junction bases not matched to a gene: 10. CDR1 and CDR2 from the germline V gene are SNHLY and FYNNEI. The chain's CDR3 is CASRTTSGRPVNEQFF. The CDR3 region has the DNA TGTGCCAGCAGGACCACTAGCGGGAGGCCCGTGAATGAGCAGTTCTTC.

J is TRBJ1-5 and V is TRBV19, with D perhaps matching TRBD1 (6 bases). This CDR3 has 15 residues. V shed 7 bases and J shed 0 bases, with 13 bases lying between them. The germline V gene has CDR1 LNHDA and CDR2 SQIVND (reference sequence). The CDR3 DNA is TGTGCCAGTAATAGGGACAAATATAGCAATCAGCCCCAGCATTTT. Residues: CASNRDKYSNQPQHF.

The chain uses TRBV18 and TRBJ2-7, with 9 bases that match TRBD1. The CDR3 is 15 residues long. V shed 4 bases, J shed 6 bases, and the junction held 10 bases outside the gene matches. The germline V gene has CDR1 KGHSH and CDR2 LQKENI. The CDR3 nucleotides are TGTGCCAGCTCACAGGGGGACAGGGATAACGCCGAGCAGTACTTC. Translating it yields CASSQGDRDNAEQYF.

The rearrangement links TRBV4-1 to TRBJ1-4; 12 nucleotides agree with TRBD1. The CDR3 runs to 19 residues. Trimming removed 3 bases from V and 7 bases from J; junction bases left unmatched: 15. Germline loops: CDR1 MGHRA, CDR2 YSYEKL. CDR3 sequence: CASSQREGGTGGGVEKLFF. The CDR3 nucleotides read TGCGCCAGCAGCCAGAGAGAGGGGGGGACAGGGGGCGGTGTTGAAAAACTGTTTTTT.

The chain employs TRBV20-1 and TRBJ1-1, with D hard to call. V was trimmed by 6 bases and J by 6 bases, leaving 11 bases between them. CDR1 and CDR2 from the germline V gene are DFQATT and SNEGSKA (reference sequence). This CDR3 comprises 11 residues. CDR3 bases: TGCAGTGCAGCAATAGAACCTGAAGCTTTCTTT. Translation: CSAAIEPEAFF.

V usage is TRBV6-2 or TRBV6-3 and J usage is TRBJ1-1; TRBD1 might be the D (6 bases). CDR3 length equals 14 residues. Trimming took off 5 bases at V and 4 bases at J, with 14 bases between the two ends. CDR1 MNHEY and CDR2 SVGEGT come from the germline V gene. CDR3 protein: CASSPQGDGTEAFF. The CDR3 DNA follows: TGTGCCAGCAGTCCACAGGGAGATGGCACTGAAGCTTTCTTT.

The chain couples TRBV18 to TRBJ1-2; TRBD1 matches 7 bases. The CDR3 contains 14 residues. J gave up 6 bases and V 6 bases, and 10 bases lay outside the gene matches. Germline CDR1 and CDR2: KGHSH and LQKENI. CDR3 amino acids: CASSLGTALDGYTF. CDR3 nucleotides: TGTGCCAGCTCCCTAGGGACAGCCCTGGATGGCTACACCTTC.

The J gene is TRBJ1-5, the V gene TRBV6-5; TRBD1 is a possible D gene (5 bases). The CDR3 sequence is 12 residues long. Germline CDR1 reads MNHEY; CDR2 reads SVGAGI. The germline V and J ends were trimmed by 10 bases and 3 bases, with 10 bases remaining between them. The CDR3 sequence is CAITTDNQPQHF. The CDR3 nucleotides are TGTGCCATCACGACAGACAATCAGCCCCAGCATTTT.

V is TRBV19 and J is TRBJ2-1; TRBD2 matches 9 bases. The CDR3 length is 15 residues. Germline V gene lookup returns CDR1 LNHDA and CDR2 SQIVND (reference sequence). The V and J ends lost 3 bases and 3 bases, in that order; junction bases with no gene match: 3. The CDR3 is CASSISSGIYNEQFF. CDR3 coding DNA: TGTGCCAGTAGTATCTCTAGCGGGATCTACAATGAGCAGTTCTTC.

This clone was seen a few times. The V call is TRBV4-1, the J call TRBJ2-7; maybe TRBD2 (6 bases). V lost 1 base, J lost 3 bases, and 16 bases lay in between. Germline CDR1 is MGHRA and CDR2 is YSYEKL. The CDR3 has 16 amino acids. CDR3 nucleotide sequence: TGCGCCAGCAGCCAAGGGGATATAACTAGCAGCTACGAGCAGTACTTC. As protein: CASSQGDITSSYEQYF.

The rearrangement uses TRBV11-2 and TRBJ2-7; TRBD2 matches 11 bases. Germline values: CDR1 SGHAT, CDR2 FQNNGV. The CDR3 consists of 16 residues. After removal of 3 bases from V and 0 bases from J, the junction contained 4 bases not matched to a gene. The CDR3 nucleotides are TGTGCCAGCAGCTTGGGCGGACTAGCGGGCTCCTACGAGCAGTACTTC. Residues: CASSLGGLAGSYEQYF.

The genes are TRBV27 and TRBJ1-6; no firm D call. Per the germline V gene, CDR1 is MNHEY and CDR2 is SMNVEV (reference sequence). V shed 0 bases and J shed 6 bases, with 9 bases lying between them. This CDR3 has 15 amino acids. This CDR3 reads CASSLSPLANSPLHF. The CDR3 DNA reads as TGTGCCAGCAGTTTATCCCCGTTGGCTAATTCACCCCTCCACTTT.

This clone is a singleton in its sample. The gene calls are TRBV24-1 and TRBJ1-2; TRBD1 matches 7 bases. Trimming cost V 5 bases and J 6 bases; bases outside gene matches: 14. This CDR3 has 16 amino acids. CDR1 KGHDR and CDR2 SFDVKD come from the germline V gene. The CDR3 region is CATSAGAPTGSNGYTF. The CDR3 nucleotides are TGTGCCACCAGTGCGGGTGCGCCGACAGGGTCAAATGGCTACACCTTC.

The chain is built from TRBV2 and TRBJ2-7, with a tentative D call TRBD1 (6 bases). Trimming took off 2 bases at V and 2 bases at J, with 16 bases between the two ends. The CDR3 is 16 amino acids. CDR1 and CDR2 from the germline V gene are SNHLY and FYNNEI. Here the CDR3 reads CASSELKGQLAYEQYF. In DNA form, the CDR3 reads TGTGCCAGCAGTGAATTAAAAGGACAGTTAGCCTACGAGCAGTACTTC.

The chain uses TRBV5-4 and TRBJ2-6, with TRBD2 identical over 8 bases. The J segment lost 0 bases and the V segment lost 3 bases, leaving 8 bases of the junction unmatched. CDR3 length equals 18 residues. Germline lookup yields CDR1 SGHNT and CDR2 YYREEE (reference sequence). CDR3 sequence reads: CASSWGTRSFSGANVLTF. CDR3 coding DNA: TGTGCCAGCAGCTGGGGGACTAGAAGTTTCTCTGGGGCCAACGTCCTGACTTTC.

This rearrangement joins TRBV19 to TRBJ2-7; D is undetermined. Looked up from germline, CDR1 is LNHDA and CDR2 is SQIVND (reference sequence). V lost 5 bases and J lost 6, with 14 bases in between. The CDR3 is made up of 13 amino acids. CDR3 sequence: CASSPPGHPEQYF. DNA for the CDR3: TGTGCCAGTAGTCCTCCTGGGCATCCCGAGCAGTACTTC.

The V call is TRBV6-5, the J call TRBJ2-1, with 8 bases matching TRBD1. The ends lost 8 bases at V and 4 bases at J; junction bases unmatched: 7. Germline values: CDR1 MNHEY, CDR2 SVGAGI. The CDR3 sequence is 14 residues long. CDR3 loop: CASRGTGSYNEQFF. The CDR3 region has the DNA TGTGCCAGCCGAGGGACAGGCTCGTACAATGAGCAGTTCTTC.